This paragraph covers one T cell receptor beta chain sequence. This sample is part of a study of T cell responses to AZD1222 COVID-19 vaccine. V lost 7 bases, J lost 8 bases, and 23 bases lay in between. Germline assignment: CDR1 MNHEY and CDR2 SVGAGI. The CDR3 sequence is 15 residues long. Some clones are missing from TCRdb's copy, which holds only in-frame ones; the method was immunoSEQ multiplex PCR. The sample has 92,000 or so clones, about 91% seen once. V is TRBV6-5 and J is TRBJ1-1; a possible D gene is TRBD1 (6 bases). The sample was peripheral blood, taken 28 days after the second AZD1222 dose. This clonotype was sampled from an adult who received the AZD1222 COVID-19 vaccine. CDR3 coding DNA: TGTGCCAGCAAACAAACAGGGCGTGGATCACCAGAAGCTTTCTTT. Translation gives CASKQTGRGSPEAFF.